This T cell receptor beta chain is from a study of Ad26.COV2.S vaccination and SARS-CoV-2 variants. The sample's treatment: roughly 20 received Ad26.COV2.S at low or high dose, single or two shots; about five received placebo; per-sample allocation not given. Sampling happened 63 days after the first vaccine or placebo injection. The vaccine antigen was prefusion-stabilized Wuhan SARS-CoV-2 spike. The protocol was immunoSEQ multiplex PCR, while the TCRdb copy is restricted to in-frame clones and leaves out a portion. Found here are 250,000 to 300,000 clones, 80% to 90% of them singletons; the top ten hold 3% to 4%. CDR3 size: 16 residues. V lost 3 bases to trimming and J lost 3 bases, with 18 bases between them. Per the germline V gene, CDR1 is SGDLS and CDR2 is YYNGEE.

Sequencing used peripheral blood, obtained in a trial of Ad26.COV2.S vaccine versus placebo. This chain connects TRBV9 to TRBJ2-5; a weak D match, TRBD2 (5 bases). The receptor's source is a person between 18 and 65 years old who received the Ad26.COV2.S COVID-19 vaccine or a placebo. DNA for the CDR3: TGTGCCAGCAGCGCCGGGCTAGCTCCCCCCGAAGAGACCCAGTACTTC. Its translation is CASSAGLAPPEETQYF. The full variable domain, rest sourced from reference TRBV9 and TRBJ2-5, is DSGVTQTPKHLITATGQRVTLRCSPRSGDLSVYWYQQSLDQGLQFLIQYYNGEERAKGNILERFSAQQFPDLHSELNLSSLELGDSALYFCASSAGLAPPEETQYFGPGTRLLVL.